This T cell receptor beta chain was sequenced for a study of cytomegalovirus exposure and HLA in healthy donors. Primers included in the PCR were 60 Vbeta and 13 Jbeta primers. The protocol was immunoSEQ multiplex PCR, while the TCRdb copy is restricted to in-frame clones and leaves out a portion. The profile shows just over 200,000 clones, about 81% of them singletons. In nominal health when sampled, donors likely had unrecorded immune exposures nonetheless. Of note for this clone: What it recognizes is unknown.

Findings and caveats of the study: Investigators reported 150 to 200 TCR beta chains as tied to cytomegalovirus.

CDR1 is SGHRS, CDR2 YFSETQ, per germline. V lost 0 bases and J 9 bases, leaving 19 bases between the germline ends. This CDR3 has 16 amino acids. The material sequenced was PBMCs. The V call is TRBV5-1, the J call TRBJ2-1, with D possibly TRBD2 on 6 matching bases. The TCR was taken from a woman in her 40s in good health and CMV-seronegative. The CDR3 bases are TGCGCCAGCAGCTTGGGGACCGGGAGTAGTTCTGGTGAGCAGTTCTTC. Amino acids: CASSLGTGSSSGEQFF.